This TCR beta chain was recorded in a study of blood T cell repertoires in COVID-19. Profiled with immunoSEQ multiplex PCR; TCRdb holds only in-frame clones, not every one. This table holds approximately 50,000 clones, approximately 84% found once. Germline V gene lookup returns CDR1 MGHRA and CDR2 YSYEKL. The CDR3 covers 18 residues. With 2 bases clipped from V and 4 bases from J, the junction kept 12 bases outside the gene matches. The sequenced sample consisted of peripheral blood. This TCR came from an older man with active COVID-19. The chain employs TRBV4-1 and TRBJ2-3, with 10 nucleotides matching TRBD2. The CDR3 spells CASSQPPGLANVADTQYF. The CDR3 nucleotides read TGCGCCAGCAGCCAACCCCCGGGACTAGCGAATGTGGCAGATACGCAGTATTTT.